This TCR beta chain is drawn from a study of cytomegalovirus exposure and HLA in healthy donors. Primers for the PCR totalled 60 Vbeta and 13 Jbeta. Clones were sequenced by immunoSEQ multiplex PCR, and TCRdb holds only the in-frame ones, with some missing. The sample lists roughly 180,000 clones; approximately 80% were seen once. The CDR3 consists of 14 residues. V shed 7 bases and J 8 bases; nucleotides not matched to a gene: 13. Germline lookup yields CDR1 GTSNPN and CDR2 SVGIG (reference sequence). Study-level results: In a later analysis, TCR beta V- and J-gene trimming was associated with a missense DCLRE1C variant. Clonal expansion was found to be greater in HLA-associated TCR beta chains than in equally common others in a later analysis. Cytomegalovirus-associated TCR beta chains were listed, numbering roughly 150. Earlier analysis looked at TCR beta V segments, and most were productive about 87% or about 30% of the time.

In the case of this clone: What it recognizes is unknown.

The chain has TRBV30 and TRBJ1-1; 10 positions match TRBD1. The sequencing input was PBMCs. The receptor was isolated from a girl aged 10 to 17 in good health and CMV-seropositive. The CDR3 sequence is CAFSGGTGATEAFF. Here the CDR3 DNA reads TGTGCCTTCTCCGGGGGGACAGGGGCCACCGAAGCTTTCTTT.